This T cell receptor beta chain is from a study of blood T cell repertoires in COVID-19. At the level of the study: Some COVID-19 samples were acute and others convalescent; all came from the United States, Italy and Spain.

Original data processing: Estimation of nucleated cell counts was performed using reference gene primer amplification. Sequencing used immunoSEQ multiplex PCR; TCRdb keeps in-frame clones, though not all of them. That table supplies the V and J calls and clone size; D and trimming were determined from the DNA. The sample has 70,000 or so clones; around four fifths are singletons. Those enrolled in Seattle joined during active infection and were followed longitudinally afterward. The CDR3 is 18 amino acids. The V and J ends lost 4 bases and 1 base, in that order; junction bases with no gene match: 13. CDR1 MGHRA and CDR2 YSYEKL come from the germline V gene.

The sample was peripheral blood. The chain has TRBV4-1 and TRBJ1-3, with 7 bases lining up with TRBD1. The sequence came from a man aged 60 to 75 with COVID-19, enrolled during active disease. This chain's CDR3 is CASSPGGSRGRSGNTIYF. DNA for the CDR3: TGCGCCAGCAGCCCAGGGGGGAGTAGGGGTAGGTCTGGAAACACCATATATTTT.